This record looks at one TCR beta chain sequence and its context. What it recognizes is unknown. This sample was taken from a study of T cell responses to AZD1222 COVID-19 vaccine. The CDR3 runs to 9 residues. Germline V gene data show CDR1 as LNHDA and CDR2 as SQIVND (reference sequence). Trimming stripped 7 bases from V and 9 bases from J, with 4 bases between. Study-level points and caveats: Clonal diversity was possibly underestimated; the donors were predominantly white British and more often female. At baseline, just a handful of AZD1222 recipients tested seropositive. Once two AZD1222 doses were given, Spike-specific TCR breadth and depth went up.

The method was immunoSEQ multiplex PCR; TCRdb's version includes in-frame clones alone and lacks a portion of them. In the table there are 100,000 to 140,000 clones, 90% to 95% of which are singletons. The sequences come from peripheral blood, collected on day 0 of AZD1222 vaccination. The TCR sequence derives from an adult in good health. J is TRBJ2-1 and V is TRBV19, with D unresolved. CDR3 sequence (DNA): TGTGCCAGTAAAGGTGAGCAGTTCTTC. Translating gives CASKGEQFF.